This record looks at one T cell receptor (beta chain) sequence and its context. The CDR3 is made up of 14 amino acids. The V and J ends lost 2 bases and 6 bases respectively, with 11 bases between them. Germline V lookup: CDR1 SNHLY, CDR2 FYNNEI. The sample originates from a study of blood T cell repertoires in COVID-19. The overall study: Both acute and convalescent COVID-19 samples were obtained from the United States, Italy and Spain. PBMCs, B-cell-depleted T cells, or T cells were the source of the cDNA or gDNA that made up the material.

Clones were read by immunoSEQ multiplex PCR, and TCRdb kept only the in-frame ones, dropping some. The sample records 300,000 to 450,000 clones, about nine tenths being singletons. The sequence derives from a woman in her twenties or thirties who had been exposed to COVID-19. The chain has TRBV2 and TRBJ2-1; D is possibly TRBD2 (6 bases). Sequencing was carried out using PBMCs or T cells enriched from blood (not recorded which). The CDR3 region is CASSELAGINEQFF. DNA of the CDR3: TGTGCCAGCAGTGAATTGGCGGGAATCAATGAGCAGTTCTTC.